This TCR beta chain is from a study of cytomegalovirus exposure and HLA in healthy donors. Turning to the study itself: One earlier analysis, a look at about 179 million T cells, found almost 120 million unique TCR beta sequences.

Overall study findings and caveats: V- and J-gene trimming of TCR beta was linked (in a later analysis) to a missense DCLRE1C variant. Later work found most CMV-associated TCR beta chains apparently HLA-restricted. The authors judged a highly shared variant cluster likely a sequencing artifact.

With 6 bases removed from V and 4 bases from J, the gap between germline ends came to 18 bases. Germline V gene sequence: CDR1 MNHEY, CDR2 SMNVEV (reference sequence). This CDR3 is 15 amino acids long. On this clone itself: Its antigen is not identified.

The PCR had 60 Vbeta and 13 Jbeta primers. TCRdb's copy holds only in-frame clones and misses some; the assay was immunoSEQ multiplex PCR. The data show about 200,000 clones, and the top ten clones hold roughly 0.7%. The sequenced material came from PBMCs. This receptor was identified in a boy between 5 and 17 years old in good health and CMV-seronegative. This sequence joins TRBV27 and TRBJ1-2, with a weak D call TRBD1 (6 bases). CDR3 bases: TGTGCCAGCAGACCCGGGGGGGGCCTGGGCTATGGCTACACCTTC. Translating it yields CASRPGGGLGYGYTF.